Listed below are T cell receptor beta chains from one sample, sequenced in a study of blood T cell repertoires in COVID-19. This table comes from immunoSEQ multiplex PCR, and its TCRdb copy is limited to in-frame clones, with some not included. The sample shows 55,000 to 80,000 clones, roughly 71% of them seen only once. Sequenced sample: peripheral blood. Receptor source: a woman of 80 years or more with acute or convalescent COVID-19. CDR3s include the opening cysteine and the closing phenylalanine or tryptophan. The order of the fields is J gene, D gene, V gene, CDR3 protein, CDR3 DNA. A D gene is named only where the DNA matches it firmly.

TRBJ2-7 NA TRBV6-1 CASSEVSQVTYEQYF TGTGCCAGCAGTGAAGTTTCGCAGGTAACCTACGAGCAGTACTTC
TRBJ2-2 TRBD2 TRBV15 CATSTPSGRVTGELFF TGTGCCACCAGCACTCCTAGCGGGAGGGTCACCGGGGAGCTGTTTTTT
TRBJ2-3 TRBD2 TRBV6-5 CASLAGRTDTQYF TGTGCCAGCTTAGCGGGACGAACAGATACGCAGTATTTT
TRBJ1-2 TRBD1 TRBV5-6 CASGRGQGRYGYTF TGTGCCAGCGGGAGGGGACAGGGAAGATATGGCTACACCTTC
TRBJ1-1 TRBD1 TRBV9 CASSPTGTNTEAFF TGTGCCAGCAGCCCGACAGGGACGAACACTGAAGCTTTCTTT
TRBJ1-4 NA TRBV28 CASRTAPANEKLFF TGTGCCAGCAGGACAGCTCCGGCTAATGAAAAACTGTTTTTT
TRBJ1-5 NA TRBV3-1/TRBV3-2 CASSLRGTNQPQHF TGTGCCAGCAGCCTCAGGGGTACCAATCAGCCCCAGCATTTT
TRBJ1-4 NA TRBV5-1 CASSPRTVGSEKLFF TGCGCCAGCAGCCCCCGGACCGTGGGGAGTGAAAAACTGTTTTTT
TRBJ1-2 TRBD1 TRBV28 CASSSTTRLDRVNGYTF TGTGCCAGCAGTTCTACTACACGACTGGACAGGGTTAATGGCTACACCTTC
TRBJ2-1 TRBD2 TRBV20-1 CSASIRTSGRDEQFF TGCAGTGCTAGTATAAGGACTAGCGGGAGGGATGAGCAGTTCTTC
TRBJ1-1 TRBD1 TRBV12-3/TRBV12-4 CASIRTGGTEAFF TGTGCCAGCATAAGGACAGGGGGAACTGAAGCTTTCTTT
TRBJ2-3 NA TRBV18 CASSPRAGSTDTQYF TGTGCCAGCTCACCACGGGCGGGTAGCACAGATACGCAGTATTTT
TRBJ2-1 TRBD2 TRBV5-1 CASSLVAGGPTNEQFF TGCGCCAGCAGCTTGGTAGCGGGAGGCCCCACGAATGAGCAGTTCTTC
TRBJ2-2 NA TRBV30 CASSRDSNTGELFF TGTGCCAGTTCGAGGGATTCGAACACCGGGGAGCTGTTTTTT
TRBJ2-7 NA TRBV21-1 CASSKAQSTSGSYEQYF TGTGCCAGCAGCAAAGCACAATCGACTAGCGGGAGCTACGAGCAGTACTTC
TRBJ1-1 NA TRBV6-2/TRBV6-3 CASSYQLQPPNMNTEAFF TGTGCCAGCAGTTACCAGTTACAGCCACCAAACATGAACACTGAAGCTTTCTTT
TRBJ2-5 NA TRBV25-1 CASSESRLDPGETQYF TGTGCCAGCAGTGAATCCCGACTAGACCCTGGAGAGACCCAGTACTTC